The clone carrying this T cell receptor (beta chain) was picked up one time. This CDR3 contains 16 residues. The germline gives CDR1 SGHTA, CDR2 FQGNSA. The V segment lost 5 bases and the J segment 4 bases; nucleotides outside the gene matches: 5. Produced via immunoSEQ multiplex PCR; TCRdb's table is partial and in-frame only. The top ten hold 4.7% of the sample, which has under 100,000 clones, more than 80% seen once. This entry comes from a study of Tregs in tolerant kidney transplant recipients. The sequenced material came from CD8+ T cells from blood. This TCR was sampled from a human donor in good health. The chain carries TRBV7-2 and TRBJ2-3, with 14 bases that match TRBD2. The CDR3 region is CASSGGTSGSSDTQYF. The CDR3 DNA reads as TGTGCCAGCAGCGGGGGGACTAGCGGGAGTTCAGATACGCAGTATTTT.